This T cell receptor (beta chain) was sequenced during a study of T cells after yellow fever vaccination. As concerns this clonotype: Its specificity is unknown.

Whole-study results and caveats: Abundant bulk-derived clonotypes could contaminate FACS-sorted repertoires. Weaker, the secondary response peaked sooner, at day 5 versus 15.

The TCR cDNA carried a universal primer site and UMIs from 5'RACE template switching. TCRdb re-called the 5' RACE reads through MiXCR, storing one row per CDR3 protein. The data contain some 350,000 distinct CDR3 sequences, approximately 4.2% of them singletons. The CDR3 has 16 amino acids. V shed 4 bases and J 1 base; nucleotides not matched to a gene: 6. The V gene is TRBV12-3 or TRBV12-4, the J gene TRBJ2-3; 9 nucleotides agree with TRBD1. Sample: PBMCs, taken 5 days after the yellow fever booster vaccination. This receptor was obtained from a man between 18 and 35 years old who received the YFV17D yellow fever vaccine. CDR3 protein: CASSSLQGAGTDTQYF. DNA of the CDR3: TGTGCCAGCAGTTCCCTACAGGGGGCAGGCACAGATACGCAGTATTTT.